Detailed here is one T cell receptor beta chain. Its target is not known. The record originates from a study of cytomegalovirus exposure and HLA in healthy donors. General observations from the study: Another analysis was done later, and it associated 17,000 or so TCR beta sequences with HLA alleles at 0.05 false discovery rate. Later work showed greater clonal expansion in HLA-associated TCR beta chains than in equally common others. In an earlier analysis, about 87% or about 30%: the productive usage of most TCR beta V segments.

After removal of 3 bases from V and 2 bases from J, the junction contained 11 bases not matched to a gene. This CDR3 is built from 18 residues. CDR1 is LGHNA, CDR2 YSLEER, per germline. 13 Jbeta primers and 60 Vbeta primers were used for the PCR. The method was immunoSEQ multiplex PCR; TCRdb's version includes in-frame clones alone and lacks a portion of them. The sample carries over 100,000 clones, around four fifths recorded once. Sequencing was performed on PBMCs. The clonotype originates from a female donor in good health and CMV-seronegative. The rearrangement links TRBV4-3 to TRBJ2-1; the match to TRBD2 covers 9 bases. The CDR3 sequence: CASSQELAGPAPYNEQFF. Written as DNA, the CDR3 is TGCGCCAGCAGCCAGGAACTAGCGGGCCCCGCCCCCTACAATGAGCAGTTCTTC.